The 27 T cell receptor beta chains below all came from one sample that was sequenced in a study of blood T cell repertoires in COVID-19. Here immunoSEQ multiplex PCR was the method, and the copy in TCRdb shows in-frame clones only, minus some. The sample has approximately 230,000 clones, 70% to 85% seen once. Sequences were obtained from peripheral blood. The receptor set was obtained from a man older than 75 with acute or convalescent COVID-19.

The V call is TRBV6-5, the J call TRBJ1-5; unclear D gene. The germline CDR1 and CDR2 sequences are MNHEY and SVGAGI. The CDR3 spans 14 residues. Trimming removed 10 bases from V and 5 bases from J, with 18 bases in between. The CDR3 here is CATSITGPYQPQHF. As DNA, the CDR3 is TGTGCCACATCCATCACGGGTCCCTATCAGCCCCAGCATTTT.

This clone showed up just once. V and J are TRBV19 and TRBJ1-2, with D uncertain. The CDR3 consists of 15 residues. Germline CDR1 reads LNHDA; CDR2 reads SQIVND (reference sequence). V dropped 4 bases and J dropped 0 bases, with 12 bases sitting between them. The CDR3: CASSTQAPTNYGYTF. The CDR3, as DNA: TGTGCCAGTAGTACCCAGGCCCCTACTAACTATGGCTACACCTTC.

V gene TRBV18 combines with J gene TRBJ1-3; 7 bases map to TRBD1. Germline V CDR1 and CDR2: KGHSH, LQKENI. V was clipped by 5 bases and J by 9 bases; unmatched bases: 16. The CDR3 extends over 16 amino acids. CDR3 DNA sequence: TGTGCCAGCTCATCCGGGACAGACGTTAGTTTGGGCACCATATATTTT. Protein sequence: CASSSGTDVSLGTIYF.

The gene calls are TRBV7-9 and TRBJ1-4, with D possibly matching TRBD1 (6 bases). CDR1 and CDR2 from the germline V gene are SEHNR and FQNEAQ (reference sequence). V lost 5 bases, J lost 7 bases, and 17 bases lay in between. The CDR3 is made up of 15 amino acids. CDR3 protein: CASSTHRAPGEKLFF. The CDR3 DNA is TGTGCCAGCAGCACCCACAGGGCTCCTGGTGAAAAACTGTTTTTT. Full variable domain (rest looked up from reference TRBV7-9 and TRBJ1-4): DTGVSQNPRHKITKRGQNVTFRCDPISEHNRLYWYRQTLGQGPEFLTYFQNEAQLEKSRLLSDRFSAERPKGSFSTLEIQRTEQGDSAMYLCASSTHRAPGEKLFFGSGTQLSVL.

J is TRBJ2-3 and V is TRBV6-5, with D possibly being TRBD2 (5 bases). The CDR3 spans 14 residues. Germline CDR1 MNHEY, CDR2 SVGAGI. Trimming took off 0 bases at V and 5 bases at J, with 9 bases between the two ends. CDR3 bases: TGTGCCAGCAGTTACTCATCCGGGGTAGATACGCAGTATTTT. As protein: CASSYSSGVDTQYF.

The sample holds a few counts of this clone. The gene calls are TRBV5-1 and TRBJ1-3; maybe TRBD1 (5 bases). The germline V gene encodes CDR1 SGHRS and CDR2 YFSETQ. The CDR3 is made up of 20 amino acids. Trimming took 4 bases from V and 0 from J, leaving 26 bases between them. The CDR3 nucleotides read TGCGCCAGCAGCCCACACAGGCGGGGCCAAGAGACACTCTCTGGAAACACCATATATTTT. It codes for CASSPHRRGQETLSGNTIYF.

V gene TRBV25-1 combines with J gene TRBJ2-2; D unclear. Trimming shortened V by 4 bases and J by 0 bases, and 9 bases separated the two germline ends. CDR1 and CDR2 from the germline V gene are MGHDK and SYGVNS. This CDR3 spans 15 amino acids. The CDR3 DNA is TGTGCCAGCAGTGCCCCCAGGCCGAACACCGGGGAGCTGTTTTTT. This codes for CASSAPRPNTGELFF.

J is TRBJ2-3 and V is TRBV5-1; 7 nucleotides align to TRBD1. V shed 4 bases and J 0 bases; nucleotides not matched to a gene: 5. Germline lookup yields CDR1 SGHRS and CDR2 YFSETQ. This CDR3 spans 15 amino acids. CDR3 sequence (DNA): TGCGCCAGCAGCCCAGGGGGACAGAGCACAGATACGCAGTATTTT. Protein sequence: CASSPGGQSTDTQYF.

This rearrangement joins TRBV27 to TRBJ1-2; maybe TRBD1 (5 bases). The CDR3 consists of 13 residues. V shed 6 bases and J shed 8 bases, with 16 bases lying between them. CDR1 is MNHEY and CDR2 is SMNVEV in the germline V gene (reference sequence). The CDR3 is CASSRGQGGGYTF. In nucleotides, the CDR3 is TGTGCCAGCAGCCGTGGCCAGGGAGGAGGCTACACCTTC.

With respect to this clone: The junction shows a germline mismatch at one end, possibly a read error. The V and J genes are TRBV7-9 and TRBJ2-1, with 8 bases matching TRBD2. This CDR3 has 16 amino acids. CDR1 is SEHNR and CDR2 is FQNEAQ in the germline V gene (reference sequence). CDR3 DNA sequence: TGTGCCAGCACCTTATCACGGGGGGGCTCCTACAATGAGCAGTTCTTC. Translation gives CASTLSRGGSYNEQFF.

The chain couples TRBV6-5 to TRBJ2-7; D is undetermined. Looked up from germline, CDR1 is MNHEY and CDR2 is SVGAGI. V was clipped by 5 bases and J by 3 bases, with 11 bases between them. The CDR3 sequence is 13 residues long. DNA for the CDR3: TGTGCCAGCAGTCGTGAAGACATCTACGAGCAGTACTTC. It specifies CASSREDIYEQYF.

CDR3 residues: CATSSGTGVTNEKLFF. In DNA, the CDR3 is TGTGCCACCAGTTCCGGGACAGGCGTTACTAATGAAAAACTGTTTTTT. The V gene is TRBV24-1, the J gene TRBJ1-4, with TRBD1 matching over 8 bases. Per the germline V gene, CDR1 is KGHDR and CDR2 is SFDVKD. The CDR3 is 16 amino acids. V lost 6 bases, J lost 2 bases, and 7 bases stayed unmatched.

V is TRBV7-2 and J is TRBJ1-4, with 10 nucleotides matching TRBD1. With 5 bases clipped from V and 8 bases from J, the junction kept 8 bases outside the gene matches. The CDR3 runs 15 residues. Germline-derived CDR1 and CDR2 are SGHTA and FQGNSA. The CDR3 nucleotides read TGTGCCAGCAGCCCGGACAGGGGGTTAGGGGAAAAACTGTTTTTT. It translates to CASSPDRGLGEKLFF.

The chain is built from TRBV7-2 and TRBJ2-3, with D hard to call. CDR3 length: 14 residues. The V gene lost 0 bases and the J gene lost 0 bases, with 4 bases spanning the gap. The germline CDR1 and CDR2 sequences are SGHTA and FQGNSA. The CDR3 bases are TGTGCCAGCAGCTTAGCGCGCAGCACAGATACGCAGTATTTT. Amino acids: CASSLARSTDTQYF. Full variable domain (remainder filled in from reference TRBV7-2 and TRBJ2-3): GAGVSQSPSNKVTEKGKDVELRCDPISGHTALYWYRQSLGQGLEFLIYFQGNSAPDKSGLPSDRFSAERTGGSVSTLTIQRTQQEDSAVYLCASSLARSTDTQYFGPGTRLTVL.

This rearrangement joins TRBV5-1 to TRBJ2-7, with TRBD1 identical over 8 bases. CDR3 size: 14 residues. V gave up 2 bases and J gave up 1 base; unmatched junction bases: 2. CDR1 and CDR2 (germline): SGHRS, YFSETQ. The CDR3 DNA is TGCGCCAGCAGCTTTACAGGGGGGTCCTACGAGCAGTACTTC. This sequence encodes CASSFTGGSYEQYF.

The chain carries TRBV9 and TRBJ1-2; 8 bases match TRBD1. J gave up 8 bases and V 3 bases, and 12 bases lay outside the gene matches. This CDR3 comprises 15 residues. Germline V gene sequence: CDR1 SGDLS, CDR2 YYNGEE. The CDR3 DNA follows: TGTGCCAGCAGCGCGCGGGACAGGTATATCGACGGCTACACCTTC. This gives the protein CASSARDRYIDGYTF.

V is TRBV9 and J is TRBJ1-5; D gene ambiguous. V dropped 3 bases and J dropped 0 bases, with 7 bases sitting between them. Germline CDR1 SGDLS, CDR2 YYNGEE. The CDR3 sequence is 14 residues long. CDR3 sequence: CASSAGYSNQPQHF. The CDR3 nucleotides read TGTGCCAGCAGCGCCGGGTATAGCAATCAGCCCCAGCATTTT.

The chain carries TRBV7-4 and TRBJ1-2; D unresolved. The V gene lost 1 base and the J gene lost 2 bases, with 17 bases spanning the gap. The CDR3 totals 17 residues. Germline V gene data show CDR1 as SGHVT and CDR2 as SQSDAQ. This CDR3 reads CASSLVRERYANYGYTF. CDR3 nucleotides: TGTGCCAGCAGCTTAGTTCGGGAAAGGTATGCCAACTATGGCTACACCTTC.

V is TRBV19 and J is TRBJ2-2; tentative D call: TRBD1 (6 bases). V was trimmed by 6 bases and J by 1 base, leaving 6 bases between them. Germline V CDR1 and CDR2: LNHDA, SQIVND (reference sequence). The CDR3 covers 13 residues. CDR3: CASRGQNTGELFF. The CDR3 nucleotides are TGTGCCAGTAGGGGACAGAACACCGGGGAGCTGTTTTTT.

This clone was observed once. The V call is TRBV28, the J call TRBJ2-6; the D gene is possibly TRBD2 (5 bases). The CDR3 spans 15 residues. CDR1 is MDHEN, CDR2 SYDVKM, per germline. The germline V and J ends were trimmed by 5 bases and 3 bases, with 11 bases remaining between them. DNA for the CDR3: TGTGCCAGCAGTGTACACGAGGGTGGGGCCAACGTCCTGACTTTC. Encoded protein: CASSVHEGGANVLTF.

This clone was observed a few times. J is TRBJ2-7 and V is TRBV5-5; TRBD2 aligns across 8 bases. Germline-derived CDR1 and CDR2 are SGHKS and YYEKEE (reference sequence). This CDR3 is 18 amino acids long. The V gene end was trimmed by 0 bases and the J gene end by 6 bases; junction bases not matched to a gene: 17. CDR3 nucleotide sequence: TGTGCCAGCAGCTTGGACCAGAAGTCAAGGACTAGCAAGGTCGAGCAGTACTTC. The encoded protein is CASSLDQKSRTSKVEQYF. Together with reference TRBV5-5 and TRBJ2-7, the CDR3 gives the full variable domain: DAGVTQSPTHLIKTRGQQVTLRCSPISGHKSVSWYQQVLGQGPQFIFQYYEKEERGRGNFPDRFSARQFPNYSSELNVNALLLGDSALYLCASSLDQKSRTSKVEQYFGPGTRLTVT.

The chain uses TRBV15 and TRBJ2-3; the match to TRBD2 covers 12 bases. J gave up 1 base and V 2 bases, and 7 bases lay outside the gene matches. The CDR3 is 18 residues long. Looked up from germline, CDR1 is LNHNV and CDR2 is YYDKDF (reference sequence). In nucleotides, the CDR3 is TGTGCCACCAGCAGACCCTGGACTAGCGGGAAAGGCACAGATACGCAGTATTTT. Translation gives CATSRPWTSGKGTDTQYF.

The chain links TRBV19 to TRBJ2-7, with D possibly matching TRBD2 (6 bases). V dropped 3 bases and J dropped 3 bases, with 9 bases sitting between them. The CDR3 extends over 13 amino acids. The germline V gene encodes CDR1 LNHDA and CDR2 SQIVND (reference sequence). CDR3 sequence: CASSIAGGYEQYF. DNA of the CDR3: TGTGCCAGTAGTATTGCCGGGGGCTACGAGCAGTACTTC.

J is TRBJ2-5 and V is TRBV2; 9 bases are a match to TRBD1. CDR3 size: 15 residues. CDR1 is SNHLY, CDR2 FYNNEI, per germline. V lost 4 bases, J lost 7 bases, and 10 bases stayed unmatched. The CDR3 DNA sequence: TGTGCCAGCAGTGCCCGGAACAGGGGGCTCCGGACCCAGTACTTC. This sequence encodes CASSARNRGLRTQYF. The full variable domain, with the rest looked up from reference TRBV2 and TRBJ2-5, is EPEVTQTPSHQVTQMGQEVILRCVPISNHLYFYWYRQILGQKVEFLVSFYNNEISEKSEIFDDQFSVERPDGSNFTLKIRSTKLEDSAMYFCASSARNRGLRTQYFGPGTRLLVL.

This clone was counted ten times or more. The gene calls are TRBV6-4 and TRBJ2-3; TRBD1 matches at 8 bases. CDR1 is MRHNA, CDR2 SNTAGT, per germline. J was trimmed by 3 bases and V by 2 bases; bases with no gene match: 7. The CDR3 contains 16 residues. The CDR3 DNA reads TGTGCCAGCAGTGACGGGTCAGGGGGCGCAACAGATACGCAGTATTTT. Translated: CASSDGSGGATDTQYF.

The chain recombines TRBV24-1 with TRBJ1-2; 10 nucleotides line up with TRBD1. There are 15 residues in the CDR3. Germline CDR1 and CDR2: KGHDR and SFDVKD. The ends lost 4 bases at V and 5 bases at J; junction bases unmatched: 6. This CDR3 is CATSDSRDRGYGYTF. CDR3 nucleotide sequence: TGTGCCACCAGTGACTCCAGGGACAGGGGATATGGCTACACCTTC.

J is TRBJ2-3 and V is TRBV12-3 or TRBV12-4; D not resolved. Trimming removed 7 bases at V and 2 bases at J, with 10 bases between. The CDR3 runs to 13 residues. The CDR3 loop is CASNYGFTDTQYF. CDR3 DNA: TGTGCCAGCAATTACGGTTTCACAGATACGCAGTATTTT.